This T cell receptor (beta chain) was captured by sequencing in a study of CD8 T cells in ankylosing spondylitis. Making use of molecular barcodes, quantitative 5'-RACE generated TCR beta libraries. TCRdb recomputed calls from the 5' RACE reads with MiXCR, one row per CDR3 protein. The sample yields tens of thousands of distinct CDR3 sequences, approximately 8.9% seen once. General study points: Reports of some motif variants in reactive arthritis synovial fluid and blood predate this one. Within ankylosing spondylitis blood, a TCR beta motif made up of under 10 highly homologous variants appeared to be characteristic.

CDR3 length equals 12 residues. The germline CDR1 and CDR2 sequences are SEHNR and FQNEAQ (reference sequence). Deletions cut 2 bases from V and 6 bases from J, with 6 bases between. This clonotype was seen many times. No antigen is known for it. The material sequenced was blood, either unsorted or a sorted T cell fraction (not recorded which). This chain links TRBV7-9 with TRBJ2-3; D remains ambiguous. The sequence derives from a male donor with ankylosing spondylitis. The CDR3 sequence is CASSLKGDTQYF. CDR3 bases: TGTGCCAGCAGCTTAAAAGGGGATACGCAGTATTTT.